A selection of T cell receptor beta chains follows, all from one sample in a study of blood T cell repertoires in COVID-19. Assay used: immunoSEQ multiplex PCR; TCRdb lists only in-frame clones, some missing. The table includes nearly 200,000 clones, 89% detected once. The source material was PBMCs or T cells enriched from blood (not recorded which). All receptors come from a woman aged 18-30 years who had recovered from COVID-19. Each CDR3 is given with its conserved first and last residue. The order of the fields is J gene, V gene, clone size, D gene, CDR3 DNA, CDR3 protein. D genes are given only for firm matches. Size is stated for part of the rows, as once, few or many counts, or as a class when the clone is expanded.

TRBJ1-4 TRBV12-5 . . TGTGCTAGTGGTTTGTTCCCAGGGAAAACTAATGAAAAACTGTTTTTT CASGLFPGKTNEKLFF
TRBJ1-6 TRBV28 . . TGTGCCAGCACCCTGGGGGCTACCTATTCACCCCTCCACTTT CASTLGATYSPLHF
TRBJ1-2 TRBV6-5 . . TGTGCCAGCAGTTACGGGGAGGGAAACGGCTACACCTTC CASSYGEGNGYTF
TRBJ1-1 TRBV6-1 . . TGTGCCAGCAGTGAAGTGGGACTGCGGGGGACTGAAGCTTTCTTT CASSEVGLRGTEAFF
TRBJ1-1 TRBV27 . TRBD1 TGTGCCAGCAGGACAGGGGCCTACAGTGAAGCTTTCTTT CASRTGAYSEAFF
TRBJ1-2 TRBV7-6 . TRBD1 TGTGCCAGCAGCCTAGGACAGGGTTATGGCTACACCTTC CASSLGQGYGYTF
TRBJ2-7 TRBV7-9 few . TGTGCCAGCAGCTGGAGAAATTCCTACGAGCAGTACTTC CASSWRNSYEQYF
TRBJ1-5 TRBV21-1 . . TGTGCCAGCAGCAAAGGGTGTGGAGGGCCGTGGGGCAATCAGCCCCAGCATTTT CASSKGCGGPWGNQPQHF
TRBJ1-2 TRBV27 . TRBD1 TGTGCCAGCAGTTTTTCCCGGACAGGGGCCTACACCTTC CASSFSRTGAYTF
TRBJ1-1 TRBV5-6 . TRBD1 TGTGCCAGCAGCCAACCGACAGGGTTGAACACTGAAGCTTTCTTT CASSQPTGLNTEAFF
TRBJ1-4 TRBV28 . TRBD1 TGTGCCAGCAGTGCCCCCCGGGACAGCTATAATGAAAAACTGTTTTTT CASSAPRDSYNEKLFF
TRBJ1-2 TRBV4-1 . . TGCGCCAGCAGCCAAACCAAGGAGGCAGGGGACTACACCTTC CASSQTKEAGDYTF
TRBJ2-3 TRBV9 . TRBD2 TGTGCCAGCAGCGTAGCTGGGCGGGGGGGCACAGATACGCAGTATTTT CASSVAGRGGTDTQYF
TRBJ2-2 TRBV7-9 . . TGTGCCAGCAGAAAGGGGGACGCAAGTCTGGGGGAGCTGTTTTTT CASRKGDASLGELFF
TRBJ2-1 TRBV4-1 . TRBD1 TGCGCCAGCAGCCTAAGACAGGGGCCCAATGAGCAGTTCTTC CASSLRQGPNEQFF